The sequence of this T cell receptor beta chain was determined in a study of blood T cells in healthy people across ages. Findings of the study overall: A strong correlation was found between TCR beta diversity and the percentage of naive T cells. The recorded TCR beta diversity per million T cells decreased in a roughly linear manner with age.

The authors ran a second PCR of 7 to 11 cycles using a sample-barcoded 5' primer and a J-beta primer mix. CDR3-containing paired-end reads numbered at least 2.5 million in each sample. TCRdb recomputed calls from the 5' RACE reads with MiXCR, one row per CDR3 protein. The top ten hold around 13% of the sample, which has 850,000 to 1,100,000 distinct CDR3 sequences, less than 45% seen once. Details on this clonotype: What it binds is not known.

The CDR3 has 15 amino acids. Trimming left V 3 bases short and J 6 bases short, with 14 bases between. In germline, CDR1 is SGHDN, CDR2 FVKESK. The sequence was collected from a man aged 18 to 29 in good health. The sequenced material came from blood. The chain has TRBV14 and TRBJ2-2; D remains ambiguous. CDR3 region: CASSHWPSFPGELFF. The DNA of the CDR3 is TGTGCCAGCAGCCACTGGCCCAGCTTTCCCGGGGAGCTGTTTTTT.